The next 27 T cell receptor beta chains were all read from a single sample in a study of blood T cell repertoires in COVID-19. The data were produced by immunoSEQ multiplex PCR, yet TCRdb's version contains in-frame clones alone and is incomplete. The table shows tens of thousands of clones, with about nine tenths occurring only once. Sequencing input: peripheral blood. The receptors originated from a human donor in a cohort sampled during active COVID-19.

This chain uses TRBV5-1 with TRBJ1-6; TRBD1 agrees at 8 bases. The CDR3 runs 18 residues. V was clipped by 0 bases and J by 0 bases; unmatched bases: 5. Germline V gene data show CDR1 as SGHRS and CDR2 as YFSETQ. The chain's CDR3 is CASSLGDRPSSYNSPLHF. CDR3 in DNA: TGCGCCAGCAGCTTGGGGGACAGGCCCAGCTCCTATAATTCACCCCTCCACTTT.

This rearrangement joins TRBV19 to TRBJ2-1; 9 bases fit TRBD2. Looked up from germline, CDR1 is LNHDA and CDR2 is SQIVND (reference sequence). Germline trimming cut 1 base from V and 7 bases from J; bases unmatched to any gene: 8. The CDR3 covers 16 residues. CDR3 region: CASSIGDLAGINEQFF. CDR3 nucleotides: TGTGCCAGTAGTATAGGTGACCTAGCGGGAATTAATGAGCAGTTCTTC.

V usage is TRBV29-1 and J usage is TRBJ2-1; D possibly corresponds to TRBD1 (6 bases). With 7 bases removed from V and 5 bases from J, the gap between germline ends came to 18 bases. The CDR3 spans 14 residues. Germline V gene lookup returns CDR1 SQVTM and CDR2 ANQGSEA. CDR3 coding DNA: TGCAGCGCCAGAGGGCACAGGGAAAACAATGAGCAGTTCTTC. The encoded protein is CSARGHRENNEQFF.

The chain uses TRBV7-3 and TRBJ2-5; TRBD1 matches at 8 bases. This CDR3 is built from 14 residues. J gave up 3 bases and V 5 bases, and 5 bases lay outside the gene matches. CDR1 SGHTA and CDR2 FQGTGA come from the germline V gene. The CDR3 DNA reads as TGTGCCAGCAGCCAGGGACAGGTCAAAGAGACCCAGTACTTC. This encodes CASSQGQVKETQYF.

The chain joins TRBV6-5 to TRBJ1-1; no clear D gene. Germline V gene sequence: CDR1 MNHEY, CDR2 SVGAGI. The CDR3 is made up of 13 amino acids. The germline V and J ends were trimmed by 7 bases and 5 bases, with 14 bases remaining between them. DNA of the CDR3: TGTGCCAGCACTAAAAACGCGGCAACTGAAGCTTTCTTT. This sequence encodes CASTKNAATEAFF.

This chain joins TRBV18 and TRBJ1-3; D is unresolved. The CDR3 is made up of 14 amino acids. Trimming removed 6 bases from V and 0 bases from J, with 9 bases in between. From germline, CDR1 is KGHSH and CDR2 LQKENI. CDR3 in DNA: TGTGCCAGCTCCCTTGTACTCTCTGGAAACACCATATATTTT. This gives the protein CASSLVLSGNTIYF.

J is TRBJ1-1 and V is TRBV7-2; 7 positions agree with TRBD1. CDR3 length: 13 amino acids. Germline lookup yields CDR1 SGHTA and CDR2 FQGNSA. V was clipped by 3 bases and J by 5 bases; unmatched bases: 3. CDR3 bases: TGTGCCAGCAGCTTTGCCAGGGGGACTGAAGCTTTCTTT. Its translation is CASSFARGTEAFF.

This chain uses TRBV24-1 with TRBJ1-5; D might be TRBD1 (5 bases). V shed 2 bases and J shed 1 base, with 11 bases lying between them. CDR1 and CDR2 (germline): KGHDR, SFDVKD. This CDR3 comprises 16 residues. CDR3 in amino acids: CATSDSGFASNQPQHF. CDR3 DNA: TGTGCCACCAGTGATTCAGGGTTCGCAAGCAATCAGCCCCAGCATTTT.

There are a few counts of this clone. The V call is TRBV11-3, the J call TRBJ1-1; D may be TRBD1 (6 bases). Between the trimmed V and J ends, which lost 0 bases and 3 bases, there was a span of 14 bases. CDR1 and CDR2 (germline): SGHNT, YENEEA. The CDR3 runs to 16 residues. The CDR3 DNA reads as TGTGCCAGCAGCTTAGAATATTGGGGGCCGGACACTGAAGCTTTCTTT. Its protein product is CASSLEYWGPDTEAFF.

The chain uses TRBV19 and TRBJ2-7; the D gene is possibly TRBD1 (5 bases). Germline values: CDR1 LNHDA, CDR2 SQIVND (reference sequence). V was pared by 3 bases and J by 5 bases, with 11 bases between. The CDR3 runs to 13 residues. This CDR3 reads CASSMKGKDEQYF. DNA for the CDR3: TGTGCCAGTAGTATGAAGGGGAAAGACGAGCAGTACTTC.

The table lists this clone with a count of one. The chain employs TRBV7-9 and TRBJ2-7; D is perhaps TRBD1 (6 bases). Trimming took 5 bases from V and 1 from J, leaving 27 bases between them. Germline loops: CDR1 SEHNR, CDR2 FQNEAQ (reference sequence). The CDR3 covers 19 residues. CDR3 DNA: TGTGCCAGCAGCCCGGGGACACTAGGTCTTCGGGCCTTTTCCTACGAGCAGTACTTC. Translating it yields CASSPGTLGLRAFSYEQYF.

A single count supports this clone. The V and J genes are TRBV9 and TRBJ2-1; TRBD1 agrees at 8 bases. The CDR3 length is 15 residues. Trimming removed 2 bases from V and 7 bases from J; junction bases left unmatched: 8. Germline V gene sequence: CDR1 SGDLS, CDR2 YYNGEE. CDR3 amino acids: CASSVRTGIGNEQFF. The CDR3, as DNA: TGTGCCAGCAGCGTCCGGACAGGGATAGGGAATGAGCAGTTCTTC. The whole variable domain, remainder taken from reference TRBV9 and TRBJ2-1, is DSGVTQTPKHLITATGQRVTLRCSPRSGDLSVYWYQQSLDQGLQFLIQYYNGEERAKGNILERFSAQQFPDLHSELNLSSLELGDSALYFCASSVRTGIGNEQFFGPGTRLTVL.

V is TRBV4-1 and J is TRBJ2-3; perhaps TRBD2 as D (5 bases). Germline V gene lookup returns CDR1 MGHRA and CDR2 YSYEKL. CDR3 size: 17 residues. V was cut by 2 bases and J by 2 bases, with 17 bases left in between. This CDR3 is CASSQRKLGVTTDTQYF. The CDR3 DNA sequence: TGCGCCAGCAGCCAACGGAAACTAGGAGTCACCACAGATACGCAGTATTTT.

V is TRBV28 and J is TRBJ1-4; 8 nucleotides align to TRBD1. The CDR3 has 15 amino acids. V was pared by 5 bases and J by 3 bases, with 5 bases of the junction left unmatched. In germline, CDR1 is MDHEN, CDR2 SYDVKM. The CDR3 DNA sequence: TGTGCCAGCAGTCTAGAACAGGGGGCTAATGAAAAACTGTTTTTT. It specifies CASSLEQGANEKLFF.

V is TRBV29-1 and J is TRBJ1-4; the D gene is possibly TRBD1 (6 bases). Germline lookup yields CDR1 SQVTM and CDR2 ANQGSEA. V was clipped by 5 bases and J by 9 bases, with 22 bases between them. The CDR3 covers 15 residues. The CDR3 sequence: CSVRVLGRGGQKLFF. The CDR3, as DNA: TGCAGCGTTCGGGTGTTGGGCAGGGGCGGTCAAAAACTGTTTTTT. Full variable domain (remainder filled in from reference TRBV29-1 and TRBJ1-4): SAVISQKPSRDICQRGTSLTIQCQVDSQVTMMFWYRQQPGQSLTLIATANQGSEATYESGFVIDKFPISRPNLTFSTLTVSNMSPEDSSIYLCSVRVLGRGGQKLFFGSGTQLSVL.

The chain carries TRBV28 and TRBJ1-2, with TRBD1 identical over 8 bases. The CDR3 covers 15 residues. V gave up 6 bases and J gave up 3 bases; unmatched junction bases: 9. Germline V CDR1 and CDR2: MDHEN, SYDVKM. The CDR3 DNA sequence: TGTGCCAGCAGAGGGCAGGGGGCGGCCCACTATGGCTACACCTTC. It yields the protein CASRGQGAAHYGYTF.

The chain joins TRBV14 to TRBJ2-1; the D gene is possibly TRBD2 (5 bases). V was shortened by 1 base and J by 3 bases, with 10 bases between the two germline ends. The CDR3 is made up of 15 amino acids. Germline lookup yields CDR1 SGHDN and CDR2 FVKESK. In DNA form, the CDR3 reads TGTGCCAGCAGCCAAGGTTCTAGCTTCTACAATGAGCAGTTCTTC. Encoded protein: CASSQGSSFYNEQFF.

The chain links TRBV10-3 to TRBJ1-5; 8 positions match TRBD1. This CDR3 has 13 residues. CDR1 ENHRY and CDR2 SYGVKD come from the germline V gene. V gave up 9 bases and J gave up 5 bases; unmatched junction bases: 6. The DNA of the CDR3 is TGTGCCATTGCGACAGGGGATGATCAGCCCCAGCATTTT. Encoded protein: CAIATGDDQPQHF.

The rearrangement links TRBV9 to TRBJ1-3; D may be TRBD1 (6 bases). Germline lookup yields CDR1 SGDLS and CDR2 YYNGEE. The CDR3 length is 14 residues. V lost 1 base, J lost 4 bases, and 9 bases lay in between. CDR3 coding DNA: TGTGCCAGCAGCGTACACAGGGACGGAAACACCATATATTTT. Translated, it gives CASSVHRDGNTIYF.

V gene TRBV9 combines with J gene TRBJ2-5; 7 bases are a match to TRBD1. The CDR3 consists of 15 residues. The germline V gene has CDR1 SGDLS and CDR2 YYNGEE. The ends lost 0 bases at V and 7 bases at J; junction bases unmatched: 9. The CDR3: CASSVGGTALGTQYF. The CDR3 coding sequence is TGTGCCAGCAGCGTAGGAGGGACAGCCCTGGGGACCCAGTACTTC.

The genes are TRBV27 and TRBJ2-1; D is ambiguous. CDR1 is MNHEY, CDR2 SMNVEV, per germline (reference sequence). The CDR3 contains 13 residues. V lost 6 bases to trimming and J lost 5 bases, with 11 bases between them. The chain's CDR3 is CASSPWQDNEQFF. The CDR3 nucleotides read TGTGCCAGCAGCCCCTGGCAGGACAATGAGCAGTTCTTC.

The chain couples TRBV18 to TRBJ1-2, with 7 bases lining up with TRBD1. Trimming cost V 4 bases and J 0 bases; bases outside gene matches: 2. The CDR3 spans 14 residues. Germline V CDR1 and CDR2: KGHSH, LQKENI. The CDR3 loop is CASSQGQTNYGYTF. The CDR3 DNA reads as TGTGCCAGCTCACAGGGACAGACTAACTATGGCTACACCTTC.

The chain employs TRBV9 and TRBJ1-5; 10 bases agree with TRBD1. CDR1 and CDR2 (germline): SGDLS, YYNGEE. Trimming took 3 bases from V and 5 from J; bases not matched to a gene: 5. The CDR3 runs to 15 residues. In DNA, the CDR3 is TGTGCCAGCAGCGCGGGGACAGGGGCCGATCAGCCCCAGCATTTT. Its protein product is CASSAGTGADQPQHF.

CDR3 coding DNA: TGTGCCAGCAGCGTAGGAACAGGGGGAAAAAATGAGCAGTTCTTC. It encodes CASSVGTGGKNEQFF. J is TRBJ2-1 and V is TRBV9, with 8 bases that match TRBD1. The CDR3 totals 15 residues. The V gene end was trimmed by 0 bases and the J gene end by 7 bases; junction bases not matched to a gene: 6. Germline assignment: CDR1 SGDLS and CDR2 YYNGEE.

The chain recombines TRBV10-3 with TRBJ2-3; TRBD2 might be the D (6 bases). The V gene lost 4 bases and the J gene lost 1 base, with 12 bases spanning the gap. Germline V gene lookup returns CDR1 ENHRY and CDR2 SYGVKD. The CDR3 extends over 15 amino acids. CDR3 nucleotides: TGTGCCATCAGTGGGAGGGGAGGAGGCACAGATACGCAGTATTTT. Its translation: CAISGRGGGTDTQYF.

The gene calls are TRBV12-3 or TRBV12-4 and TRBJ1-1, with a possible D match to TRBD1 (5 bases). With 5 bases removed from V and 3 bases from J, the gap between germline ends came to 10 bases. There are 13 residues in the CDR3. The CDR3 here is CASSTLGHTEAFF. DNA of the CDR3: TGTGCCAGCAGTACCTTGGGGCACACTGAAGCTTTCTTT.

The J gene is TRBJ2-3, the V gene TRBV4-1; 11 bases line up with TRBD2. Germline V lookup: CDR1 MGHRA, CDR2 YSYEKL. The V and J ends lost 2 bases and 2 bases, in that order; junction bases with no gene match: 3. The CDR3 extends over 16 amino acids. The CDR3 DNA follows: TGCGCCAGCAGCCAATCACTAGCGGGGGCCACAGATACGCAGTATTTT. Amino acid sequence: CASSQSLAGATDTQYF.